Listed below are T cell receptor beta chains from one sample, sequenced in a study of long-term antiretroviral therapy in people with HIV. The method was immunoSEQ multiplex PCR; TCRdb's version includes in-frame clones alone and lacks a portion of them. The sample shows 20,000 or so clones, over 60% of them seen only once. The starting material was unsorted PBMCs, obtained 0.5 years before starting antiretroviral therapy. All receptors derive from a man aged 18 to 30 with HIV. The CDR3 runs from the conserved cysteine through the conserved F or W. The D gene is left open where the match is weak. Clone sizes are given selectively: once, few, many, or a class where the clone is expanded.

cdr3_aa: CASSADRVHTEAFF; cdr3_nt: TGTGCCAGCAGCGCGGACAGGGTCCACACTGAAGCTTTCTTT; clone_size: -; cdr3_length: 14; v_call: TRBV2; d_call: TRBD1; j_call: TRBJ1-1
cdr3_aa: CASSQTGLVSPLHF; cdr3_nt: TGTGCCAGCAGCCAAACAGGACTCGTTTCACCCCTCCACTTT; clone_size: few; cdr3_length: 14; v_call: TRBV4-2; d_call: -; j_call: TRBJ1-6
cdr3_aa: CASRGADWGQYF; cdr3_nt: TGTGCCAGTAGGGGGGCCGACTGGGGGCAGTACTTC; clone_size: -; cdr3_length: 12; v_call: TRBV19; d_call: -; j_call: TRBJ2-7
cdr3_aa: CASSPDRYEQYF; cdr3_nt: TGTGCCAGCAGCCCGGACAGATACGAGCAGTACTTC; clone_size: -; cdr3_length: 12; v_call: TRBV5-6; d_call: -; j_call: TRBJ2-7
cdr3_aa: CASSLDDRSEQYF; cdr3_nt: TGTGCCAGCAGCTTAGATGACAGGTCCGAGCAGTACTTC; clone_size: -; cdr3_length: 13; v_call: TRBV7-9; d_call: -; j_call: TRBJ2-7
cdr3_aa: CASSLTGDEKLFF; cdr3_nt: TGTGCCAGCAGCTTAACAGGGGACGAAAAACTGTTTTTT; clone_size: -; cdr3_length: 13; v_call: TRBV7-9; d_call: TRBD1; j_call: TRBJ1-4
cdr3_aa: CASSLGQLSYEQYF; cdr3_nt: TGTGCCAGCTCCCTGGGACAGCTATCCTACGAGCAGTACTTC; clone_size: -; cdr3_length: 14; v_call: TRBV18; d_call: TRBD1; j_call: TRBJ2-7
cdr3_aa: CASSSSGRAWNEQFF; cdr3_nt: TGTGCCAGTAGTAGTTCCGGGAGGGCGTGGAATGAGCAGTTCTTC; clone_size: -; cdr3_length: 15; v_call: TRBV19; d_call: TRBD2; j_call: TRBJ2-1
cdr3_aa: CASSLGGPPEQFF; cdr3_nt: TGTGCCAGCAGTCTAGGGGGGCCCCCGGAGCAGTTCTTC; clone_size: once; cdr3_length: 13; v_call: TRBV7-2; d_call: -; j_call: TRBJ2-1
cdr3_aa: CASSLGGPGELFF; cdr3_nt: TGTGCCAGCAGCTTGGGAGGGCCCGGGGAGCTGTTTTTT; clone_size: -; cdr3_length: 13; v_call: TRBV5-6; d_call: -; j_call: TRBJ2-2
cdr3_aa: CASSLTAGEKLFF; cdr3_nt: TGTGCCAGCAGTTTGACAGCCGGAGAAAAACTGTTTTTT; clone_size: few; cdr3_length: 13; v_call: TRBV27; d_call: -; j_call: TRBJ1-4
cdr3_aa: CASSPTSAEQYF; cdr3_nt: TGTGCCAGCAGCCCGACTAGTGCCGAGCAGTACTTC; clone_size: -; cdr3_length: 12; v_call: TRBV27; d_call: -; j_call: TRBJ2-7
cdr3_aa: CASSSHKGTDTQYF; cdr3_nt: TGCGCCAGCAGCAGTCACAAAGGCACAGATACGCAGTATTTT; clone_size: -; cdr3_length: 14; v_call: TRBV5-1; d_call: -; j_call: TRBJ2-3
cdr3_aa: CASSLAGTGNPGELFF; cdr3_nt: TGTGCCAGCAGCCTAGCCGGGACAGGGAACCCCGGGGAGCTGTTTTTT; clone_size: -; cdr3_length: 16; v_call: TRBV4-2; d_call: TRBD1; j_call: TRBJ2-2
cdr3_aa: CASSIGQGSTEAFF; cdr3_nt: TGTGCCAGCAGCATCGGACAGGGATCAACTGAAGCTTTCTTT; clone_size: -; cdr3_length: 14; v_call: TRBV7-9; d_call: TRBD1; j_call: TRBJ1-1
cdr3_aa: CASSLGTANEQFF; cdr3_nt: TGTGCCAGCAGCCTCGGGACAGCTAATGAGCAGTTCTTC; clone_size: -; cdr3_length: 13; v_call: TRBV5-6; d_call: TRBD1; j_call: TRBJ2-1
cdr3_aa: CASSLGGALYEQYF; cdr3_nt: TGTGCCAGCAGCTTGGGAGGGGCCCTCTACGAGCAGTACTTC; clone_size: -; cdr3_length: 14; v_call: TRBV5-6; d_call: -; j_call: TRBJ2-7
cdr3_aa: CASSDGPTNIELAGGPSYEQYF; cdr3_nt: TGTGCCAGCAGTGACGGGCCCACAAATATTGAGCTAGCGGGAGGACCTTCCTACGAGCAGTACTTC; clone_size: -; cdr3_length: 22; v_call: TRBV7-6; d_call: TRBD2; j_call: TRBJ2-7
cdr3_aa: CASSQAGLNSYNEQFF; cdr3_nt: TGTGCCAGCAGCCAAGCCGGACTGAACTCCTACAATGAGCAGTTCTTC; clone_size: -; cdr3_length: 16; v_call: TRBV4-2; d_call: -; j_call: TRBJ2-1
cdr3_aa: CASSYGVGYGYTF; cdr3_nt: TGTGCCAGCAGTTACGGGGTGGGCTATGGCTACACCTTC; clone_size: few; cdr3_length: 13; v_call: TRBV6-5; d_call: -; j_call: TRBJ1-2
cdr3_aa: CASTRDRGSSNEKLFF; cdr3_nt: TGTGCCAGTACCCGGGACAGGGGGAGTTCTAATGAAAAACTGTTTTTT; clone_size: few; cdr3_length: 16; v_call: TRBV21-1; d_call: -; j_call: TRBJ1-4
cdr3_aa: CASSPRMTSGNPYEQYF; cdr3_nt: TGTGCCAGCAGCCCCCGGATGACTAGCGGGAACCCCTACGAGCAGTACTTC; clone_size: -; cdr3_length: 17; v_call: TRBV7-9; d_call: TRBD2; j_call: TRBJ2-7
cdr3_aa: CASSPGTEGYEQYF; cdr3_nt: TGTGCCAGCAGCCCCGGGACTGAGGGCTACGAGCAGTACTTC; clone_size: once; cdr3_length: 14; v_call: TRBV5-6; d_call: -; j_call: TRBJ2-7
cdr3_aa: CASSLTGTYEQYF; cdr3_nt: TGTGCCAGCAGTTTGACGGGGACCTACGAGCAGTACTTC; clone_size: -; cdr3_length: 13; v_call: TRBV28; d_call: -; j_call: TRBJ2-7
cdr3_aa: CASSSGQGGGPNTEAFF; cdr3_nt: TGTGCCAGCAGCTCCGGACAGGGAGGGGGCCCGAACACTGAAGCTTTCTTT; clone_size: -; cdr3_length: 17; v_call: TRBV9; d_call: TRBD1; j_call: TRBJ1-1
cdr3_aa: CASGRGTAHYGYTF; cdr3_nt: TGTGCCAGCGGTAGGGGGACGGCACACTATGGCTACACCTTC; clone_size: -; cdr3_length: 14; v_call: TRBV27; d_call: -; j_call: TRBJ1-2
cdr3_aa: CASSDSSGSSDEQFF; cdr3_nt: TGTGCCAGCAGCGACTCTAGCGGGAGTTCGGATGAGCAGTTCTTC; clone_size: -; cdr3_length: 15; v_call: TRBV6-5; d_call: TRBD2; j_call: TRBJ2-1
cdr3_aa: CASSVQGFNYGYTF; cdr3_nt: TGCGCCAGCAGTGTACAGGGGTTCAACTATGGCTACACCTTC; clone_size: few; cdr3_length: 14; v_call: TRBV10-2; d_call: TRBD1; j_call: TRBJ1-2
cdr3_aa: CASSLKRGPGYTF; cdr3_nt: TGTGCCAGCAGCTTGAAGCGGGGACCTGGCTACACCTTC; clone_size: -; cdr3_length: 13; v_call: TRBV5-6; d_call: -; j_call: TRBJ1-2
cdr3_aa: CASSPRTSTNYGYTF; cdr3_nt: TGTGCCAGCAGCCCGCGGACGTCCACTAACTATGGCTACACCTTC; clone_size: -; cdr3_length: 15; v_call: TRBV5-4; d_call: -; j_call: TRBJ1-2
cdr3_aa: CASSASSYEQYF; cdr3_nt: TGTGCCAGCAGCGCCAGCTCCTACGAGCAGTACTTC; clone_size: -; cdr3_length: 12; v_call: TRBV7-9; d_call: -; j_call: TRBJ2-7
cdr3_aa: CASSIERRLSYEQYF; cdr3_nt: TGTGCCAGTAGTATCGAGCGACGTCTCTCCTACGAGCAGTACTTC; clone_size: -; cdr3_length: 15; v_call: TRBV19; d_call: -; j_call: TRBJ2-7
cdr3_aa: CASSSGLAGVVDTQYF; cdr3_nt: TGTGCCAGCAGCTCCGGACTAGCGGGAGTGGTAGATACGCAGTATTTT; clone_size: -; cdr3_length: 16; v_call: TRBV7-8; d_call: TRBD2; j_call: TRBJ2-3
cdr3_aa: CASSLGSYEQYF; cdr3_nt: TGTGCCAGCAGTCTTGGCTCCTACGAGCAGTACTTC; clone_size: -; cdr3_length: 12; v_call: TRBV7-9; d_call: -; j_call: TRBJ2-7
cdr3_aa: CASSERGYTEAFF; cdr3_nt: TGTGCCAGCAGTGAAAGGGGGTACACTGAAGCTTTCTTT; clone_size: -; cdr3_length: 13; v_call: TRBV25-1; d_call: -; j_call: TRBJ1-1
cdr3_aa: CASSQGVQLYEQYF; cdr3_nt: TGTGCCAGCAGCCAAGGAGTACAGCTCTACGAGCAGTACTTC; clone_size: few; cdr3_length: 14; v_call: TRBV4-2; d_call: -; j_call: TRBJ2-7
cdr3_aa: CASGENTEAFF; cdr3_nt: TGTGCCTCAGGGGAGAACACTGAAGCTTTCTTT; clone_size: -; cdr3_length: 11; v_call: TRBV19; d_call: -; j_call: TRBJ1-1
cdr3_aa: CASSLSAQGAMPYEQYF; cdr3_nt: TGTGCCAGCAGTTTATCGGCCCAGGGGGCCATGCCCTACGAGCAGTACTTC; clone_size: -; cdr3_length: 17; v_call: TRBV27; d_call: TRBD1; j_call: TRBJ2-7
cdr3_aa: CASSIVGASGYYEQYF; cdr3_nt: TGTGCCAGTAGTATAGTCGGGGCTAGCGGATACTACGAGCAGTACTTC; clone_size: -; cdr3_length: 16; v_call: TRBV19; d_call: TRBD2; j_call: TRBJ2-7
cdr3_aa: CASSLDRRVEAFF; cdr3_nt: TGTGCCAGCAGCTTAGATCGGAGGGTTGAAGCTTTCTTT; clone_size: -; cdr3_length: 13; v_call: TRBV11-2; d_call: -; j_call: TRBJ1-1
cdr3_aa: CASSFTGEGSYNEQFF; cdr3_nt: TGCGCCAGCAGCTTTACGGGGGAGGGCTCCTACAATGAGCAGTTCTTC; clone_size: -; cdr3_length: 16; v_call: TRBV5-1; d_call: TRBD2; j_call: TRBJ2-1
cdr3_aa: CAITPTEGTGANVLTF; cdr3_nt: TGTGCCATCACCCCAACCGAAGGGACTGGGGCCAACGTCCTGACTTTC; clone_size: -; cdr3_length: 16; v_call: TRBV10-3; d_call: -; j_call: TRBJ2-6
cdr3_aa: CASSETSDEKLFF; cdr3_nt: TGTGCCAGCAGTGAAACGTCAGATGAAAAACTGTTTTTT; clone_size: -; cdr3_length: 13; v_call: TRBV6-1; d_call: -; j_call: TRBJ1-4
cdr3_aa: CASSPGQDYYNEQFF; cdr3_nt: TGTGCCAGCAGCCCGGGACAGGATTACTACAATGAGCAGTTCTTC; clone_size: -; cdr3_length: 15; v_call: TRBV7-9; d_call: TRBD1; j_call: TRBJ2-1
cdr3_aa: CASSQGINTEAFF; cdr3_nt: TGTGCCAGCAGCCAAGGGATTAACACTGAAGCTTTCTTT; clone_size: once; cdr3_length: 13; v_call: TRBV14; d_call: -; j_call: TRBJ1-1
cdr3_aa: CASSLAGGETQYF; cdr3_nt: TGCGCCAGCAGCTTAGCGGGAGGGGAGACCCAGTACTTC; clone_size: -; cdr3_length: 13; v_call: TRBV5-1; d_call: TRBD2; j_call: TRBJ2-5